The 7 T cell receptor beta chains given below trace back to one sample, sequenced in a study of PD-1 and CTLA-4 blockade in melanoma. The repertoire was sequenced with immunoSEQ multiplex PCR; TCRdb's copy has only in-frame clones and lacks some. The top ten hold more than 15% of the sample, which has 15,000 to 20,000 clones, under 85% seen once. This specimen was CD8+ T cells from peripheral blood, taken before anti-PD-1 treatment. The receptors were sampled from a human donor with melanoma.

This clone has just a few counts. This chain joins TRBV5-5 and TRBJ2-2; tentative D call: TRBD2 (6 bases). Trimming shortened V by 1 base and J by 3 bases, and 10 bases separated the two germline ends. Germline V lookup: CDR1 SGHKS, CDR2 YYEKEE (reference sequence). The CDR3 has 15 residues. Written as DNA, the CDR3 is TGTGCCAGCAGCTTGCCGGGACTCGACACCGGGGAGCTGTTTTTT. This codes for CASSLPGLDTGELFF.

J is TRBJ2-5 and V is TRBV5-1; D is uncertain. The V gene lost 0 bases and the J gene lost 5 bases, with 11 bases spanning the gap. The CDR3 length is 14 residues. From germline, CDR1 is SGHRS and CDR2 YFSETQ. The CDR3 spells CASSLVAAQETQYF. The CDR3 region has the DNA TGCGCCAGCAGCTTGGTGGCAGCCCAGGAGACCCAGTACTTC.

The chain uses TRBV27 and TRBJ2-1; 12 bases fit TRBD2. This CDR3 has 16 amino acids. The V segment lost 7 bases and the J segment 6 bases; nucleotides outside the gene matches: 10. The V gene's germline CDR1 is MNHEY and CDR2 SMNVEV (reference sequence). CDR3: CASTINPSGGANEQFF. CDR3 nucleotides: TGTGCCAGCACCATAAATCCTAGCGGGGGGGCCAATGAGCAGTTCTTC.

J is TRBJ1-2 and V is TRBV5-4, with D perhaps TRBD1 (6 bases). The CDR3 is 15 amino acids. V gave up 1 base and J gave up 3 bases, with 13 bases separating them. Germline V lookup: CDR1 SGHNT, CDR2 YYREEE (reference sequence). The CDR3 reads CASSLMGGADYGYTF. CDR3 nucleotide sequence: TGTGCCAGCAGCTTGATGGGGGGCGCGGACTATGGCTACACCTTC.

This chain uses TRBV12-3 or TRBV12-4 with TRBJ1-2; 8 bases agree with TRBD1. V gave up 10 bases and J gave up 8 bases; unmatched junction bases: 12. The CDR3 is 13 residues long. This CDR3 reads CAITLMDREGYTF. CDR3 nucleotides: TGTGCCATTACGCTTATGGACAGGGAAGGCTACACCTTC.

This clone was counted only a few times. The rearrangement links TRBV13 to TRBJ1-1, with D possibly being TRBD1 (5 bases). Trimming stripped 4 bases from V and 4 bases from J, with 7 bases between. Germline CDR1 PRHDT, CDR2 FYEKMQ (reference sequence). The CDR3 runs 12 residues. The CDR3 DNA follows: TGTGCCAGCAGCTGGGGCGGCACTGAAGCTTTCTTT. Translation gives CASSWGGTEAFF.

The chain is built from TRBV27 and TRBJ2-2; TRBD2 agrees at 11 bases. The CDR3 length is 15 residues. V trimming: 3 bases; J trimming: 6 bases; junction bases outside the gene matches: 3. Per germline, CDR1 MNHEY and CDR2 SMNVEV (reference sequence). The chain's CDR3 is CASSFVAGGPGELFF. The DNA for the CDR3 is TGTGCCAGCAGTTTCGTAGCGGGAGGGCCCGGGGAGCTGTTTTTT.